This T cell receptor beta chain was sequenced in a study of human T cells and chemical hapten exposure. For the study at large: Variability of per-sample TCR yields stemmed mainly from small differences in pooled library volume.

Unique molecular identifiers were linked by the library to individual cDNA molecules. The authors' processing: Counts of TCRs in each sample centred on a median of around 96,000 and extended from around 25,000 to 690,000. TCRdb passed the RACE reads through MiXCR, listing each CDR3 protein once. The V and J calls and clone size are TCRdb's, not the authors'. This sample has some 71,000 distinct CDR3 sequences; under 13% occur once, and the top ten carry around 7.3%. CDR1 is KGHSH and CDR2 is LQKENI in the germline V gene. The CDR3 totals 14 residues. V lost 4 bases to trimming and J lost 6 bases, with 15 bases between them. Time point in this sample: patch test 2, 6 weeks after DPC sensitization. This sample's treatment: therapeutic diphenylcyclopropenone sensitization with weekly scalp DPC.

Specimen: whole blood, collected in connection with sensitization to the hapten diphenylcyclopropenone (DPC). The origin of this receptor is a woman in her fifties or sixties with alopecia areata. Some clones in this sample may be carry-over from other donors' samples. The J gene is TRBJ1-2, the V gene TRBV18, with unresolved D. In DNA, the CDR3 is TGTGCCAGCTCACTCCGGCCGAGAGTTGATGGCTACACCTTC. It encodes CASSLRPRVDGYTF.